This T cell receptor beta chain is from a study of cytomegalovirus exposure and HLA in healthy donors. Study at large: HLA-typed donors contributed approximately 86 million unique TCRs, which were held in an early data release. Study results and limitations: In all likelihood, a cluster of highly shared sequence variants was a sequencing artifact. A later analysis reportedly identified an Asian-associated ancestry cluster as carrying fewer N-insertions than the roughly 700-donor mean.

Although they were nominally healthy when sampled, donors likely had unrecorded immune exposures. 60 Vbeta and 13 Jbeta primers were used in PCR. TCRdb keeps only in-frame clones here, not all; method: immunoSEQ multiplex PCR. The sample comprises around 80,000 clones, approximately 60% of which are singletons, and 4% to 4.5% rests with the top ten. Points on this clone: The antigen is unknown.

Per the germline V gene, CDR1 is KGHSH and CDR2 is LQKENI. The V and J ends lost 2 bases and 5 bases respectively, with 12 bases between them. The length of the CDR3 is 15 residues. This receptor was identified in a male donor in good health and CMV-seropositive. V gene TRBV18 combines with J gene TRBJ2-2; perhaps TRBD1 as D (5 bases). Material for sequencing was PBMCs. The CDR3: CASSPKGQGTGELFF. Here the CDR3 DNA reads TGTGCCAGCTCACCAAAGGGGCAGGGAACCGGGGAGCTGTTTTTT.